These T cell receptor beta chains were read from a single sample in a study of CD8 T cells in Susac syndrome. Using its own MiXCR run on the immunoSEQ multiplex PCR reads, TCRdb lists one record per CDR3 protein. The repertoire holds about 200,000 distinct CDR3 sequences, with 85% to 95% as singletons. Sequenced sample: CD4+ T cells from PBMCs. The origin of the receptors is a human donor in good health. Each CDR3 is given with its conserved first and last residue. The D gene is left open where the match is weak. Clone size is not always given. Where it is, it says once, few, many or a class for expanded clones.

CDR3aa: CASSPGTGALFF
CDR3nt: TGTGCCAGCAGTCCCGGGACAGGGGCACTGTTTTTT
d_gene: TRBD1
j_gene: TRBJ1-4
abundance: once
len: 12
v_gene: TRBV25-1

CDR3aa: CASSFSSGSVNTQYF
CDR3nt: TGTGCCAGCAGTTTTTCTAGCGGGAGTGTCAATACGCAGTATTTT
d_gene: TRBD2
j_gene: TRBJ2-3
abundance: .
len: 15
v_gene: TRBV27

CDR3aa: CASSPGRASGNTIYF
CDR3nt: TGCGCCAGCAGCCCCGGGAGAGCCTCTGGAAACACCATATATTTT
d_gene: .
j_gene: TRBJ1-3
abundance: .
len: 15
v_gene: TRBV4-1

CDR3aa: CASRYSNQPQHF
CDR3nt: TGTGCCAGTAGGTATAGCAATCAGCCCCAGCATTTT
d_gene: .
j_gene: TRBJ1-5
abundance: few
len: 12
v_gene: TRBV19

CDR3aa: CASRPRDTEANVLTF
CDR3nt: TGTGCCAGCAGACCCAGGGACACGGAAGCCAACGTCCTGACTTTC
d_gene: .
j_gene: TRBJ2-6
abundance: .
len: 15
v_gene: TRBV6-6

CDR3aa: CASSQAGIGIQYF
CDR3nt: TGTGCCAGCAGCCAAGCGGGGATTGGCATTCAGTACTTC
d_gene: .
j_gene: TRBJ2-4
abundance: .
len: 13
v_gene: TRBV3-1

CDR3aa: CSVVYLGNPPTNEKLFF
CDR3nt: TGCAGCGTTGTTTACCTCGGGAACCCCCCAACTAATGAAAAACTGTTTTTT
d_gene: .
j_gene: TRBJ1-4
abundance: .
len: 17
v_gene: TRBV29-1

CDR3aa: CASSPVRSNSADTQYF
CDR3nt: TGCGCCAGCAGCCCAGTCAGAAGTAATTCAGCAGATACGCAGTATTTT
d_gene: .
j_gene: TRBJ2-3
abundance: .
len: 16
v_gene: TRBV5-1

CDR3aa: CASSVGLAGGPDEQFF
CDR3nt: TGTGCCAGCAGCGTAGGGCTAGCGGGGGGGCCAGATGAGCAGTTCTTC
d_gene: TRBD2
j_gene: TRBJ2-1
abundance: .
len: 16
v_gene: TRBV9

CDR3aa: CASSHFEASRHF
CDR3nt: TGTGCCAGCAGCCATTTCGAGGCTAGTCGTCACTTC
d_gene: .
j_gene: TRBJ2-5
abundance: once
len: 12
v_gene: TRBV3-1

CDR3aa: CSAGTSGASDTQYF
CDR3nt: TGCAGCGCCGGGACTAGCGGGGCCTCAGATACGCAGTATTTT
d_gene: TRBD2
j_gene: TRBJ2-3
abundance: .
len: 14
v_gene: TRBV29-1

CDR3aa: CASSQAEIDSSYEQYF
CDR3nt: TGCGCCAGCAGCCAAGCCGAGATAGACAGCTCCTACGAGCAGTACTTC
d_gene: .
j_gene: TRBJ2-7
abundance: .
len: 16
v_gene: TRBV4-3

CDR3aa: CASNQASEQFF
CDR3nt: TGTGCCAGCAATCAAGCGTCCGAGCAGTTCTTC
d_gene: .
j_gene: TRBJ2-1
abundance: .
len: 11
v_gene: TRBV2

CDR3aa: CASSGEGGLGHEQFF
CDR3nt: TGTGCCAGCAGTGGAGAGGGCGGTCTCGGCCATGAGCAGTTCTTC
d_gene: .
j_gene: TRBJ2-1
abundance: .
len: 15
v_gene: TRBV6-1

CDR3aa: CSAQRDSNQPQHF
CDR3nt: TGCAGCGCTCAGAGGGACAGTAATCAGCCCCAGCATTTT
d_gene: TRBD1
j_gene: TRBJ1-5
abundance: .
len: 13
v_gene: TRBV29-1

CDR3aa: CSTSRDRAFF
CDR3nt: TGCAGCACCAGCAGGGATAGAGCTTTCTTT
d_gene: .
j_gene: TRBJ1-1
abundance: .
len: 10
v_gene: TRBV29-1

CDR3aa: CASSFSFSEQFF
CDR3nt: TGTGCCAGCAGTTTTTCTTTCTCTGAGCAGTTCTTC
d_gene: .
j_gene: TRBJ2-1
abundance: once
len: 12
v_gene: TRBV12-3/TRBV12-4

CDR3aa: CASSRAGSEQFF
CDR3nt: TGTGCCAGCAGTCGGGCGGGCAGCGAGCAGTTCTTC
d_gene: .
j_gene: TRBJ2-1
abundance: .
len: 12
v_gene: TRBV27

CDR3aa: CASSVVGHESDTQYF
CDR3nt: TGTGCCAGCAGCGTAGTGGGACACGAATCAGATACGCAGTATTTT
d_gene: .
j_gene: TRBJ2-3
abundance: .
len: 15
v_gene: TRBV9

CDR3aa: CASSGAGTLNTQYF
CDR3nt: TGTGCCAGCAGCGGTGCAGGGACGCTCAATACGCAGTATTTT
d_gene: .
j_gene: TRBJ2-3
abundance: .
len: 14
v_gene: TRBV12-3/TRBV12-4

CDR3aa: CSVTPYIRWNEQFF
CDR3nt: TGCAGCGTTACGCCCTATATCCGGTGGAATGAGCAGTTCTTC
d_gene: .
j_gene: TRBJ2-1
abundance: .
len: 14
v_gene: TRBV29-1

CDR3aa: CSAKRTGILNTEAFF
CDR3nt: TGCAGTGCGAAGAGGACGGGGATTCTGAACACTGAAGCTTTCTTT
d_gene: .
j_gene: TRBJ1-1
abundance: .
len: 15
v_gene: TRBV20-1

CDR3aa: CASSQDLGNQPQHF
CDR3nt: TGTGCCAGCAGCCAAGATCTGGGTAACCAGCCCCAGCATTTT
d_gene: .
j_gene: TRBJ1-5
abundance: few
len: 14
v_gene: TRBV3-1

CDR3aa: CSVDMEGDTIYF
CDR3nt: TGCAGCGTTGACATGGAGGGTGACACCATATATTTT
d_gene: .
j_gene: TRBJ1-3
abundance: .
len: 12
v_gene: TRBV29-1

CDR3aa: CASSVEIAGDHRWTQYF
CDR3nt: TGTGCCAGCAGCGTCGAAATAGCGGGGGATCACAGATGGACGCAGTATTTT
d_gene: TRBD2
j_gene: TRBJ2-3
abundance: once
len: 17
v_gene: TRBV9

CDR3aa: CAWSTNQNYGYTF
CDR3nt: TGTGCCTGGTCGACAAACCAGAACTATGGCTACACCTTC
d_gene: .
j_gene: TRBJ1-2
abundance: .
len: 13
v_gene: TRBV30

CDR3aa: CASGSGTAYEQYF
CDR3nt: TGTGCTAGTGGTTCTGGGACAGCCTACGAGCAGTACTTC
d_gene: TRBD1
j_gene: TRBJ2-7
abundance: .
len: 13
v_gene: TRBV12-5

CDR3aa: CASSSPRGRGGDEQFF
CDR3nt: TGTGCCAGCAGTTCCCCTCGGGGTCGCGGGGGCGATGAGCAGTTCTTC
d_gene: .
j_gene: TRBJ2-1
abundance: .
len: 16
v_gene: TRBV28

CDR3aa: CASSASGLAGGRYNEQFF
CDR3nt: TGTGCCAGCAGCGCCTCGGGACTAGCGGGGGGGCGGTACAATGAGCAGTTCTTC
d_gene: TRBD2
j_gene: TRBJ2-1
abundance: .
len: 18
v_gene: TRBV9

CDR3aa: CASSHNRGTFTDTQYF
CDR3nt: TGTGCCAGCAGCCATAACCGAGGGACTTTCACAGATACGCAGTATTTT
d_gene: .
j_gene: TRBJ2-3
abundance: .
len: 16
v_gene: TRBV7-2

CDR3aa: CSATRRWGETQYF
CDR3nt: TGCAGTGCTACCCGGCGCTGGGGGGAGACCCAGTACTTC
d_gene: .
j_gene: TRBJ2-5
abundance: .
len: 13
v_gene: TRBV20-1

CDR3aa: CASSPFVRGKTQYF
CDR3nt: TGTGCCAGCAGTCCTTTCGTCAGGGGCAAGACCCAGTACTTC
d_gene: .
j_gene: TRBJ2-5
abundance: .
len: 14
v_gene: TRBV6-5

CDR3aa: CASSDETSVMNTEAFF
CDR3nt: TGTGCCAGCAGTGACGAGACAAGTGTCATGAACACTGAAGCTTTCTTT
d_gene: .
j_gene: TRBJ1-1
abundance: .
len: 16
v_gene: TRBV25-1

CDR3aa: CASSLGGTGSSTDTQYF
CDR3nt: TGTGCCAGCAGCTTGGGTGGGACAGGGAGTAGTACAGATACGCAGTATTTT
d_gene: TRBD1
j_gene: TRBJ2-3
abundance: .
len: 17
v_gene: TRBV5-4

CDR3aa: CSAGLPGELFF
CDR3nt: TGCAGCGCCGGGCTCCCCGGGGAGCTGTTTTTT
d_gene: .
j_gene: TRBJ2-2
abundance: .
len: 11
v_gene: TRBV29-1

CDR3aa: CASSPGDRRKKLFF
CDR3nt: TGTGCCAGCAGCCCTGGGGACAGGAGGAAAAAACTGTTTTTT
d_gene: TRBD1
j_gene: TRBJ1-4
abundance: .
len: 14
v_gene: TRBV3-1

CDR3aa: CASSLQSKDTQYF
CDR3nt: TGCGCCAGCAGCCTCCAGTCTAAAGATACGCAGTATTTT
d_gene: .
j_gene: TRBJ2-3
abundance: .
len: 13
v_gene: TRBV5-1

CDR3aa: CSAYRGQFSTEAFF
CDR3nt: TGCAGTGCTTACAGGGGGCAATTTTCCACTGAAGCTTTCTTT
d_gene: TRBD1
j_gene: TRBJ1-1
abundance: .
len: 14
v_gene: TRBV20-1

CDR3aa: CASRGGLDYEAFF
CDR3nt: TGCGCCAGCCGAGGAGGGCTGGACTACGAAGCTTTCTTT
d_gene: .
j_gene: TRBJ1-1
abundance: .
len: 13
v_gene: TRBV5-1

CDR3aa: CASSLAGHPTDTQYF
CDR3nt: TGCGCCAGCAGCTTGGCAGGACACCCGACAGATACGCAGTATTTT
d_gene: .
j_gene: TRBJ2-3
abundance: .
len: 15
v_gene: TRBV5-1

CDR3aa: CASSRVDGTGNDSPLHF
CDR3nt: TGTGCCAGTAGTAGGGTCGATGGGACAGGGAATGATTCACCCCTCCACTTT
d_gene: TRBD1
j_gene: TRBJ1-6
abundance: .
len: 17
v_gene: TRBV19

CDR3aa: CASSSIDRDNEQFF
CDR3nt: TGTGCCAGCAGTTCCATTGACCGGGACAATGAGCAGTTCTTC
d_gene: .
j_gene: TRBJ2-1
abundance: .
len: 14
v_gene: TRBV7-3

CDR3aa: CSVAGYSYNEQFF
CDR3nt: TGCAGCGTCGCGGGATACTCCTACAATGAGCAGTTCTTC
d_gene: .
j_gene: TRBJ2-1
abundance: .
len: 13
v_gene: TRBV29-1

CDR3aa: CSVGGGYNEQFF
CDR3nt: TGCAGCGTTGGTGGGGGGTACAATGAGCAGTTCTTC
d_gene: .
j_gene: TRBJ2-1
abundance: .
len: 12
v_gene: TRBV29-1

CDR3aa: CSANPGTGLLSGYTF
CDR3nt: TGCAGTGCTAACCCCGGGACAGGATTATTGAGCGGCTACACCTTC
d_gene: TRBD1
j_gene: TRBJ1-2
abundance: .
len: 15
v_gene: TRBV20-1

CDR3aa: CASSLWMDNSPLHF
CDR3nt: TGTGCCAGCAGTTTGTGGATGGATAATTCACCCCTCCACTTT
d_gene: .
j_gene: TRBJ1-6
abundance: .
len: 14
v_gene: TRBV6-1

CDR3aa: CSVRRVWGNQPQHF
CDR3nt: TGCAGCGTCCGCCGGGTTTGGGGCAATCAGCCCCAGCATTTT
d_gene: .
j_gene: TRBJ1-5
abundance: .
len: 14
v_gene: TRBV29-1

CDR3aa: CASSRQGALDTEAFF
CDR3nt: TGTGCCAGCAGTCGACAGGGGGCGTTGGACACTGAAGCTTTCTTT
d_gene: TRBD1
j_gene: TRBJ1-1
abundance: .
len: 15
v_gene: TRBV2

CDR3aa: CASSLGFSDTQYF
CDR3nt: TGTGCCAGCAGCCTTGGGTTTTCAGATACGCAGTATTTT
d_gene: .
j_gene: TRBJ2-3
abundance: .
len: 13
v_gene: TRBV3-1

CDR3aa: CAWSVGGKNIQYF
CDR3nt: TGTGCCTGGAGTGTGGGGGGCAAAAACATTCAGTACTTC
d_gene: .
j_gene: TRBJ2-4
abundance: once
len: 13
v_gene: TRBV30

CDR3aa: CATSDDDSNYGYTF
CDR3nt: TGTGCCACCAGTGATGACGACAGCAACTATGGCTACACCTTC
d_gene: .
j_gene: TRBJ1-2
abundance: .
len: 14
v_gene: TRBV24-1

CDR3aa: CSARPTNTDTQYF
CDR3nt: TGCAGTGCTAGACCCACTAACACAGATACGCAGTATTTT
d_gene: .
j_gene: TRBJ2-3
abundance: .
len: 13
v_gene: TRBV20-1